The source of this TCR beta chain is a study of OX40 agonist ivuxolimab in advanced cancers. This CDR3 has 15 residues. CDR1 is SGDLS and CDR2 is YYNGEE in the germline V gene. V shed 4 bases and J 2 bases; nucleotides not matched to a gene: 6. Assay: immunoSEQ multiplex PCR; the TCRdb copy retains only in-frame clones and omits some. In the table there are about 82,000 clones, 90% to 95% of which are singletons. The chain joins TRBV9 to TRBJ2-7; 10 positions agree with TRBD2. The clonotype originates from an adult with an advanced solid tumor such as melanoma, head and neck, liver or kidney cancer. The sample in question was CD4+ or CD8+ T cells sorted from blood, obtained in a trial of the OX40 agonist ivuxolimab. CDR3 sequence reads: CASSPRGTSAYEQYF. The DNA for the CDR3 is TGTGCCAGCAGCCCACGGGGGACTAGCGCCTACGAGCAGTACTTC.